The subject of this entry is one TCR beta chain. What it binds is unknown. The identical CDR3 is also encoded by other nucleotide sequences in the sample. The donors (healthy individuals) were bone marrow donors. Primers included in the PCR were 60 Vbeta and 13 Jbeta primers. Libraries were prepared by immunoSEQ multiplex PCR; TCRdb keeps only in-frame clonotypes and omits some of them. The sample includes about 210,000 clones, 82% seen only once; the top ten take about 6%. The record originates from a study of cytomegalovirus exposure and HLA in healthy donors. About the study: The early release's HLA-typed donors yielded approximately 85 million unique TCRs. Points from the study as a whole: In an earlier analysis, about 90% or about 30%: the productive usage of most TCR beta V segments. Versus the approximately 720-donor mean, an Asian-associated ancestry cluster reportedly showed fewer N-insertions in a later analysis.

Between the trimmed V and J ends, which lost 0 bases and 5 bases, there was a span of 10 bases. The germline gives CDR1 GTSNPN, CDR2 SVGIG (reference sequence). The CDR3 runs 14 residues. The TCR originated in a man aged 40-50 years in good health and CMV-seropositive. The rearrangement links TRBV30 to TRBJ2-2; D is possibly TRBD2 (5 bases). Sequencing was performed on PBMCs. CDR3 sequence reads: CAWSVGTGTGELFF. CDR3 DNA sequence: TGTGCCTGGAGTGTAGGAACGGGAACCGGGGAGCTGTTTTTT. The full variable domain, completed using reference TRBV30 and TRBJ2-2, is SQTIHQWPATLVQPVGSPLSLECTVEGTSNPNLYWYRQAAGRGLQLLFYSVGIGQISSEVPQNLSASRPQDRQFILSSKKLLLSDSGFYLCAWSVGTGTGELFFGEGSRLTVL.